This T cell receptor beta chain was retrieved from a study of T cells in localized non-small cell lung cancer. Overall study results and limits: Adjacent uninvolved lung had the highest clonality, suggesting focused antigen responses. Heterogeneity stays possible, as sequencing covered only one tumor region.

Notes on this clone: The target antigen is unknown.

The V gene's germline CDR1 is SGHRS and CDR2 YFSETQ. V was trimmed by 1 base and J by 5 bases, leaving 12 bases between them. The CDR3 has 15 residues. Libraries were prepared by immunoSEQ multiplex PCR; TCRdb keeps only in-frame clonotypes and omits some of them. The sample carries 30,000 or so clones, 80% to 95% recorded once. This chain connects TRBV5-1 to TRBJ1-4; D not resolved. The sample consisted of peripheral blood, taken before any cancer treatment. The sequence was obtained from a female donor aged 60 or older with stage I lung adenocarcinoma. As DNA, the CDR3 is TGCGCCAGCAGCTTGATTCCGGGTGAGAATGAAAAACTGTTTTTT. Translation gives CASSLIPGENEKLFF.